This is a list of T cell receptor beta chains from one sample in a study of identical twins. TCRdb processed the 5' RACE reads anew with MiXCR; each CDR3 protein has one entry. Of roughly 470,000 distinct CDR3 sequences in the sample, about 13% were seen once. This sample was also put to use in a study of yellow fever vaccine responses in identical twins.

Sequencing was carried out using CD4+ T cells sorted from blood. The receptor source for this set is a woman between 18 and 29 years old in good health. Both conserved end residues are part of each CDR3.

V | CDR3
TRBV11-1 | CASSLAGQSFDEQYF
TRBV24-1 | CATSDPAGTGLRGNEQFF
TRBV20-1 | CSARDRGRGELFF
TRBV20-1 | CSAKSDRGRWETQYF
TRBV9 | CASSVGVTQSSYEQYF
TRBV19 | CASTPGWQNRPEQFF
TRBV25-1 | CASSELNRNYEQYF
TRBV30 | CAWSAPVYRDYEQYF
TRBV6-2/TRBV6-3 | CASSQDSGTLEEKLFF
TRBV20-1 | CSARDDQSGNTIYF
TRBV20-1 | CSARASSGGSYNEQFF
TRBV9 | CASSDSTGSVNEQFF
TRBV25-1 | CASSDFEAVYGYTF
TRBV2 | CASSANSGYEQYF
TRBV3-1 | CASSQASSYNEQFF
TRBV20-1 | CSAKPLRTGTDTQYF
TRBV9 | CASSVAGTGKDEQYF
TRBV11-2 | CASSQGPINTGELFF
TRBV5-5 | CASSSLGQTYEQYF
TRBV19 | CASSMGQSSGNTIYF
TRBV12-3/TRBV12-4 | CASTQTAGGTSPLHF
TRBV6-2/TRBV6-3 | CASSWAGGEQYF
TRBV30 | CAWSAPRTQYF
TRBV12-3/TRBV12-4 | CASSPERGGLLTYNEQFF
TRBV18 | CASSPNLHEKLFF
TRBV2 | CASIQGAEDIQYF